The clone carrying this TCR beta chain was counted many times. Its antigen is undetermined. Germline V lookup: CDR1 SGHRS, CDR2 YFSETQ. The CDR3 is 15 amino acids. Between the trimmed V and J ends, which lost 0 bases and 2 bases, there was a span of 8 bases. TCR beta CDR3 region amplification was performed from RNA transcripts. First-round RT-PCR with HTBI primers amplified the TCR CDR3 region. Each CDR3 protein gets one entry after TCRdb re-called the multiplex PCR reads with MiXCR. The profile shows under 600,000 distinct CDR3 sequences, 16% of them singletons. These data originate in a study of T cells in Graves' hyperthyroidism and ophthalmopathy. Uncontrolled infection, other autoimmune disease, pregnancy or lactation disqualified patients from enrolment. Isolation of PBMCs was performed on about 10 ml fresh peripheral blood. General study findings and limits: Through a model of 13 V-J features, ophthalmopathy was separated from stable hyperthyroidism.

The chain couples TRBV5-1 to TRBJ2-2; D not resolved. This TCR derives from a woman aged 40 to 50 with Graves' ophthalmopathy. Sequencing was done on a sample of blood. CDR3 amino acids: CASSLGLGNTGELFF. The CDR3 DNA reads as TGCGCCAGCAGCTTGGGGCTGGGAAACACCGGGGAGCTGTTTTTT.